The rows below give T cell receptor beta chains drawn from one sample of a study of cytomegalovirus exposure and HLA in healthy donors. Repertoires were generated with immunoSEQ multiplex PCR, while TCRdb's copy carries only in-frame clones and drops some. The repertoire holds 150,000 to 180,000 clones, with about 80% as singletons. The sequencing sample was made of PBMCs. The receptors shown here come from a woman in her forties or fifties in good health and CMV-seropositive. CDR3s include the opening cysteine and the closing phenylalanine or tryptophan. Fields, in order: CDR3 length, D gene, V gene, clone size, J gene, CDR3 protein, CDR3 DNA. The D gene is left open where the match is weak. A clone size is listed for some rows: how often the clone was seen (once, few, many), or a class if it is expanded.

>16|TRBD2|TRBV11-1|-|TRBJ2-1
CASSLRARGGNNEQFF
TGTGCCAGCAGCCTCCGAGCGCGGGGGGGGAACAATGAGCAGTTCTTC
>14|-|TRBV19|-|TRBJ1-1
CASSKGVENTEAFF
TGTGCCAGTAGTAAGGGGGTGGAAAACACTGAAGCTTTCTTT
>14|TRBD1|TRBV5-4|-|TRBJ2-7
CASSRDRYTYEQYF
TGTGCCAGCAGCAGGGACAGATACACCTACGAGCAGTACTTC
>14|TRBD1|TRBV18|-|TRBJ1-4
CASSPGQANEKLFF
TGTGCCAGCTCCCCCGGACAGGCTAATGAAAAACTGTTTTTT
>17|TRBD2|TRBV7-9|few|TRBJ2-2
CSSSGPTSGGEGGELFF
TGTTCCAGCAGCGGGCCGACTAGCGGGGGGGAGGGGGGGGAGCTGTTTTTT
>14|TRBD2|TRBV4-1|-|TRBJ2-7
CASSPGGAFYEQYF
TGCGCCAGCAGCCCGGGGGGGGCCTTCTACGAGCAGTACTTC
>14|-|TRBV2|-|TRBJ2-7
CASSESYRAYEQYF
TGTGCCAGCAGTGAATCGTACAGGGCCTACGAGCAGTACTTC
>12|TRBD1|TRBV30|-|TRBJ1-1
CACFDRATEAFF
TGTGCCTGCTTCGACAGGGCCACTGAAGCTTTCTTT
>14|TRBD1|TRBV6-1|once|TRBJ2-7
CASSGQGADYEQYF
TGTGCCAGCAGTGGACAGGGGGCGGACTACGAGCAGTACTTC
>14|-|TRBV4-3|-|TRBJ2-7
CASSQDNPAYEQYF
TGCGCCAGCAGCCAAGATAATCCGGCCTACGAGCAGTACTTC
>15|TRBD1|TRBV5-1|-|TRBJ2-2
CASSPGQGVAGELFF
TGCGCCAGCAGCCCGGGACAGGGGGTCGCCGGGGAGCTGTTTTTT
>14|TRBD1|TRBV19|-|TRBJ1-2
CASRRDSFNYGYTF
TGTGCCAGTAGGAGGGACAGCTTTAACTATGGCTACACCTTC
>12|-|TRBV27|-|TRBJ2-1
CASSFGGNEQFF
TGTGCCAGCAGTTTCGGGGGTAATGAGCAGTTCTTC
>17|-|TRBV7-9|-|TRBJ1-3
CASSLAHDRPSGNTIYF
TGTGCCAGCAGCTTAGCCCACGACAGACCCTCTGGAAACACCATATATTTT
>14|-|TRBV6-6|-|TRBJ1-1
CASNLEGKNTEAFF
TGTGCCAGTAACCTAGAGGGTAAGAACACTGAAGCTTTCTTT
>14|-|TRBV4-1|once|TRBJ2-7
CASSQATDTYEQYF
TGCGCCAGCAGCCAAGCGACAGATACCTACGAGCAGTACTTC
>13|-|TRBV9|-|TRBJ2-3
CASSVKGRDTQYF
TGTGCCAGCAGCGTCAAGGGGAGGGATACGCAGTATTTT
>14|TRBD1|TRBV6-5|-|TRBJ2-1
CASSRPGQEREQFF
TGTGCCAGCAGCCGTCCGGGACAGGAGAGAGAGCAGTTCTTC
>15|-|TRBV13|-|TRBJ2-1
CASSLAGGPYNEQFF
TGTGCCAGCAGCTTAGCCGGCGGGCCCTACAATGAGCAGTTCTTC
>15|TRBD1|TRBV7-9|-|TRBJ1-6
CASSDDRGVNSPLHF
TGTGCCAGCAGCGACGACAGGGGTGTCAATTCACCCCTCCACTTT
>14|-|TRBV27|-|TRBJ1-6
CASSVASYNSPLHF
TGTGCCAGCAGTGTAGCATCCTATAATTCACCCCTCCACTTT
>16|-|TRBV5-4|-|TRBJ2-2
CASSAKAGGHTGELFF
TGTGCCAGCAGCGCCAAAGCCGGAGGGCACACCGGGGAGCTGTTTTTT
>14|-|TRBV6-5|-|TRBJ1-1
CASSGQTADTEAFF
TGTGCCAGCAGTGGACAGACCGCGGACACTGAAGCTTTCTTT
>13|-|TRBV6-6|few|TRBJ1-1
CASSFGGATEAFF
TGTGCCAGCAGTTTCGGCGGCGCCACTGAAGCTTTCTTT
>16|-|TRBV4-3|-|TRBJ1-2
CASSQDLMGRGYGYTF
TGCGCCAGCAGCCAAGATCTCATGGGGCGCGGCTATGGCTACACCTTC
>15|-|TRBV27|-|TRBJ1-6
CASTIGLGAYSPLHF
TGTGCCAGCACCATAGGGTTGGGGGCTTATTCACCCCTCCACTTT
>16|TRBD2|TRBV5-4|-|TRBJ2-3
CASSLVAGGDTDTQYF
TGTGCCAGCAGCTTAGTAGCGGGGGGGGACACAGATACGCAGTATTTT
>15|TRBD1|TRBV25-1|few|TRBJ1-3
CASREAGGSGNTIYF
TGTGCCAGCAGGGAAGCAGGGGGCTCTGGAAACACCATATATTTT
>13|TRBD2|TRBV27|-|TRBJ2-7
CASSGGGPYEQYF
TGTGCCAGCAGTGGCGGGGGGCCCTACGAGCAGTACTTC
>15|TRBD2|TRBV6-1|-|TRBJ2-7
CASRIAGTTPYEQYF
TGTGCCAGCAGGATAGCGGGTACGACCCCCTACGAGCAGTACTTC
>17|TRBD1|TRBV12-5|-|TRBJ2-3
CASGLGTGGLGTDTQYF
TGTGCTAGTGGTTTGGGGACAGGGGGATTGGGCACAGATACGCAGTATTTT
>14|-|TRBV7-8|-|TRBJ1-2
CASSQNGRAGGYTF
TGTGCCAGCAGCCAAAATGGGAGGGCCGGGGGCTACACCTTC
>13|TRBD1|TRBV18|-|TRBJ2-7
CASSAGTGYEQYF
TGTGCCAGCTCAGCCGGGACAGGCTACGAGCAGTACTTC
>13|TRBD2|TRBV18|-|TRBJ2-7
CASSPQRGYEQYF
TGTGCCAGCTCACCCCAGCGGGGCTACGAGCAGTACTTC
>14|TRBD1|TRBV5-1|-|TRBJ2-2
CASSPGQGAGELFF
TGCGCCAGCAGCCCTGGACAGGGGGCCGGGGAGCTGTTTTTT
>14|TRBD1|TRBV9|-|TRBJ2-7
CASSAGTGTYEQYF
TGTGCCAGCAGCGCCGGGACAGGGACGTACGAGCAGTACTTC
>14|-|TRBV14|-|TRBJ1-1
CASSQRVGSTEAFF
TGTGCCAGCAGCCAAAGGGTGGGGAGCACTGAAGCTTTCTTT
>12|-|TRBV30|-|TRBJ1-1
CAWADRPTEAFF
TGTGCCTGGGCCGACAGGCCCACTGAAGCTTTCTTT
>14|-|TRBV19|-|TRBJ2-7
CASSAISSSYEQYF
TGTGCCAGTAGTGCAATAAGTAGCTCCTACGAGCAGTACTTC
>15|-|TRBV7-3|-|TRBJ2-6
CASSSDRSGANVLTF
TGTGCCAGCAGCTCGGACAGATCTGGGGCCAACGTCCTGACTTTC
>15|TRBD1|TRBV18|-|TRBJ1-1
CASSPTRQGNTEAFF
TGTGCCAGCTCACCGACTAGACAGGGGAACACTGAAGCTTTCTTT
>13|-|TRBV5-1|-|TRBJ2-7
CASSLLGGHEQYF
TGCGCCAGCAGCTTGCTAGGTGGCCACGAGCAGTACTTC
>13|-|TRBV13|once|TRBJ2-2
CASSQTLSGELFF
TGTGCCAGCAGCCAAACTCTCTCCGGGGAGCTGTTTTTT
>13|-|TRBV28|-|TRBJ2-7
CASRLGQNYEQYF
TGTGCCAGCAGGCTTGGACAGAACTACGAGCAGTACTTC
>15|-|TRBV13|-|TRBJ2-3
CASSFYPTSTDTQYF
TGTGCCAGCAGCTTTTATCCTACTAGCACAGATACGCAGTATTTT
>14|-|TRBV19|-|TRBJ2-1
CASSSFPGDNEQFF
TGTGCCAGTAGTTCATTCCCCGGGGACAATGAGCAGTTCTTC
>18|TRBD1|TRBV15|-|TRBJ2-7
CATSRSEIGQGASYEQYF
TGTGCCACCAGCAGATCGGAGATCGGACAGGGGGCTTCCTACGAGCAGTACTTC
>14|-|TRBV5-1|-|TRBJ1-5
CASSLGGFSQPQHF
TGCGCCAGCAGCCTGGGAGGATTTTCCCAGCCCCAGCATTTT
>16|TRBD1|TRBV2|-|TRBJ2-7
CASSVSRDRLSYEQYF
TGTGCCAGCAGTGTCTCCCGGGACAGGTTGTCCTACGAGCAGTACTTC
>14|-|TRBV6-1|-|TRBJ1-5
CASSVESDNQPQHF
TGTGCCAGCAGTGTTGAATCAGACAATCAGCCCCAGCATTTT
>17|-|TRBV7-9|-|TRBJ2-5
CASSEESGIIVDETQYF
TGTGCCAGCAGTGAGGAATCAGGGATCATCGTCGACGAGACCCAGTACTTC
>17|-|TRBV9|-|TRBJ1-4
CASSVAEGAGRVEKLFF
TGTGCCAGCAGCGTGGCAGAGGGAGCGGGACGGGTTGAAAAACTGTTTTTT
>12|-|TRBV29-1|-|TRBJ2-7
CSVSTSAYEQYF
TGCAGCGTTTCTACCTCGGCCTACGAGCAGTACTTC
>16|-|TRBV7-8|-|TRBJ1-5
CASSLDIGVGNQPQHF
TGTGCCAGCAGCTTAGATATAGGGGTGGGCAATCAGCCCCAGCATTTT
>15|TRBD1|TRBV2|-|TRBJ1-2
CASSEAQGEGYGYTF
TGTGCCAGCAGTGAAGCACAGGGGGAAGGATATGGCTACACCTTC